What follows is one T cell receptor beta chain and its context. A read error may be the cause here, since a much bigger clone is one base away. In every case, the donor was a healthy Caucasian. TCRdb re-called the 5' RACE reads through MiXCR, storing one row per CDR3 protein. The sample contains more than 1.5 million distinct CDR3 sequences, less than 40% of which appear only once. V lost 2 bases and J 7 bases, leaving 17 bases between the germline ends. Germline CDR1 WSHSY, CDR2 SAAADI. CDR3 size: 15 residues. This sample was included in a study of identical twins. The V and J genes are TRBV10-2 and TRBJ2-5; D remains ambiguous. This sequence was found in a newborn girl in good health. The sample was cord blood. The CDR3 sequence: CASSEPRSTKGTQYF. CDR3 DNA: TGCGCCAGCAGTGAGCCTAGAAGTACGAAAGGGACCCAGTACTTC.